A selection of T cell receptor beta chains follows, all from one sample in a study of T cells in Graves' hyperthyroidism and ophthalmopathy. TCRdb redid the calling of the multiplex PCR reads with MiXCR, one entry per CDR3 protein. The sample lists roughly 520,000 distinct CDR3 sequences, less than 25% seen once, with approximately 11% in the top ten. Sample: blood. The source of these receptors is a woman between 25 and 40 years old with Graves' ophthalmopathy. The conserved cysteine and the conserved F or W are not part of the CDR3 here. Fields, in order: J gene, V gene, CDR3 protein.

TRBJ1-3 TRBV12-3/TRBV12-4 ASSQRTGSGNTIY
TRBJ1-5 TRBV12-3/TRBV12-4 ASSPGPYSNQPQH
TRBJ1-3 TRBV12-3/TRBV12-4 ASSLSGRAAGNTIY
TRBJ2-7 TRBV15 ATSRDERYEQY
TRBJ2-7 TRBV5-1 ASSFGQSASYEQY
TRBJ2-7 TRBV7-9 ASSVTGPTYEQY
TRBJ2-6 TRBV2 ASSLDIGAGANVLT
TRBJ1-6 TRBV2 ASATESNSPLH
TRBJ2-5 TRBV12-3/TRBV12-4 ASSPPRGEGQETQY
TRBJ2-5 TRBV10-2 ASSDTLAGGQETQY
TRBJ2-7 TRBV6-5 ASSSVQRTGSYEQY